This T cell receptor (beta chain) was sequenced during a study of blood T cell repertoires in COVID-19. In the study overall: Spain, Italy and the United States supplied samples that represented acute and convalescent COVID-19.

The CDR3 spans 13 residues. V was pared by 7 bases and J by 3 bases, with 13 bases between. The germline V gene has CDR1 MNHEY and CDR2 SMNVEV (reference sequence). Original analysis: Amplification of reference gene primers was used by the study to estimate nucleated cell counts. Clones were read by immunoSEQ multiplex PCR, and TCRdb kept only the in-frame ones, dropping some. The D gene and trimming were derived from the DNA, and the V and J assignments and clone size from that table. Among about 180,000 clones listed, 84% were seen once. Input material: peripheral blood. The chain has TRBV27 and TRBJ2-7; possibly TRBD1 for D (6 bases). The sequence derives from a human donor in a cohort sampled during active COVID-19. DNA for the CDR3: TGTGCCAGCAAAAGAGGACAGTACTACGAGCAGTACTTC. Its protein product is CASKRGQYYEQYF.